This T cell receptor (beta chain) was recorded in a study of blood T cell repertoires in COVID-19. Study information: Collection of acute and convalescent COVID-19 samples took place in the United States, Italy and Spain. T cells, B-cell-depleted T cells, or PBMCs supplied cDNA or gDNA.

Methods used by the authors: Reference gene primer amplification in the assay estimated nucleated cell counts. Sequencing used immunoSEQ multiplex PCR; TCRdb keeps in-frame clones, though not all of them. V and J calls and clone size follow that table, whereas D and trimming were derived from the DNA. The data contain roughly 100,000 clones, 70% to 90% of them singletons. CDR3 length: 16 residues. Germline V lookup: CDR1 MNHEY, CDR2 SVGAGI. V was cut by 2 bases and J by 6 bases, with 19 bases left in between. The TCR comes from a man aged 45-65 years with active COVID-19. The specimen sequenced was peripheral blood. This rearrangement joins TRBV6-5 to TRBJ1-2; D perhaps matches TRBD1 (5 bases). CDR3 residues: CASSYRQIGGKDGYTF. CDR3 bases: TGTGCCAGCAGTTACCGACAAATTGGGGGGAAGGATGGCTACACCTTC.